The 15 T cell receptor beta chains below all came from one sample that was sequenced in a study of blood T cell repertoires in COVID-19. Sequenced by immunoSEQ multiplex PCR; TCRdb stores in-frame clones only, minus some. The sample lists 45,000 to 65,000 clones; approximately 80% were seen once. The sample comprised peripheral blood. The receptors were gathered from a man younger than 45 with COVID-19, enrolled during active disease.

J is TRBJ2-7 and V is TRBV11-2; 9 bases agree with TRBD2. The CDR3 has 14 amino acids. Germline V gene lookup returns CDR1 SGHAT and CDR2 FQNNGV. The V segment lost 4 bases and the J segment 3 bases; nucleotides outside the gene matches: 4. CDR3 sequence (DNA): TGTGCCAGCAGCTCGACTAGCGGATACTACGAGCAGTACTTC. This gives the protein CASSSTSGYYEQYF.

DNA of the CDR3: TGTGCCAGCAGTGCCCGGACAGGGCGCTCTGGGGCCAACGTCCTGACTTTC. Protein product: CASSARTGRSGANVLTF. The chain is built from TRBV6-1 and TRBJ2-6; 8 positions agree with TRBD1. Germline CDR1 MNHNS, CDR2 SASEGT. The CDR3 sequence is 17 residues long. V lost 4 bases to trimming and J lost 0 bases; unmatched junction nucleotides: 5.

The chain employs TRBV4-1 and TRBJ1-2; D is unclear. The V gene's germline CDR1 is MGHRA and CDR2 YSYEKL. V gave up 0 bases and J gave up 4 bases, with 9 bases separating them. The CDR3 loop spans 14 amino acids. In DNA form, the CDR3 reads TGCGCCAGCAGCCAAGATCAGTCAAGCTATGGCTACACCTTC. This translates into CASSQDQSSYGYTF.

This chain links TRBV7-9 with TRBJ1-3; 7 bases match TRBD1. Germline V lookup: CDR1 SEHNR, CDR2 FQNEAQ (reference sequence). The CDR3 is 15 residues long. V was pared by 4 bases and J by 0 bases, with 3 bases of the junction left unmatched. CDR3 in amino acids: CASSSDRSSGNTIYF. CDR3 DNA: TGTGCCAGCAGCTCGGACAGGAGCTCTGGAAACACCATATATTTT.

The chain combines TRBV7-2 with TRBJ2-5, with D possibly TRBD2 on 6 matching bases. The CDR3 spans 15 residues. The V end lost 5 bases, the J end lost 4 bases, and 17 bases lay between the germline ends. Germline V CDR1 and CDR2: SGHTA, FQGNSA. The CDR3 protein is CASSQDGRRGETQYF. The DNA of the CDR3 is TGTGCCAGCAGCCAGGATGGTAGGCGGGGAGAGACCCAGTACTTC.

The chain combines TRBV7-8 with TRBJ2-5; 8 bases line up with TRBD2. Per the germline V gene, CDR1 is SGHVS and CDR2 is FQNEAQ. The junction had 7 bases not matched to a gene; V was cut back by 5 bases and J by 5 bases. The CDR3 extends over 14 amino acids. This CDR3 reads CASSPTRGGETQYF. CDR3 DNA: TGTGCCAGCAGCCCGACCCGGGGGGGGGAGACCCAGTACTTC.

V is TRBV24-1 and J is TRBJ2-2; no firm D call. CDR1 is KGHDR, CDR2 SFDVKD, per germline. This CDR3 has 15 amino acids. V lost 4 bases and J lost 5, with 13 bases in between. CDR3 coding DNA: TGTGCCACCAGTGACCCTAACATGAGGACCGGGGAGCTGTTTTTT. Protein: CATSDPNMRTGELFF.

The V call is TRBV9, the J call TRBJ1-1; a weak D match, TRBD1 (6 bases). Germline V CDR1 and CDR2: SGDLS, YYNGEE. CDR3 length: 14 residues. The V end lost 3 bases, the J end lost 11 bases, and 20 bases lay between the germline ends. Here the CDR3 DNA reads TGTGCCAGCAGCGCCCTAGAGGGGGGGGCAAGGGCTTTCTTT. This sequence encodes CASSALEGGARAFF. Looking up the rest from reference TRBV9 and TRBJ1-1 gives the full variable domain: DSGVTQTPKHLITATGQRVTLRCSPRSGDLSVYWYQQSLDQGLQFLIQYYNGEERAKGNILERFSAQQFPDLHSELNLSSLELGDSALYFCASSALEGGARAFFGQGTRLTVV.

The rearrangement links TRBV30 to TRBJ2-2, with 10 bases that match TRBD2. With 7 bases clipped from V and 7 bases from J, the junction kept 9 bases outside the gene matches. CDR3 length: 14 residues. Germline V lookup: CDR1 GTSNPN, CDR2 SVGIG (reference sequence). This chain's CDR3 is CAFPRTSGGGELFF. The CDR3 DNA reads TGTGCCTTCCCTCGGACTAGCGGAGGCGGGGAGCTGTTTTTT. The full variable domain, its missing parts supplied by reference TRBV30 and TRBJ2-2, is SQTIHQWPATLVQPVGSPLSLECTVEGTSNPNLYWYRQAAGRGLQLLFYSVGIGQISSEVPQNLSASRPQDRQFILSSKKLLLSDSGFYLCAFPRTSGGGELFFGEGSRLTVL.

V and J are TRBV5-1 and TRBJ1-2, with 8 bases that match TRBD1. V shed 3 bases, J shed 4 bases, and the junction held 8 bases outside the gene matches. The germline V gene has CDR1 SGHRS and CDR2 YFSETQ. The CDR3 consists of 15 residues. The CDR3 sequence: CASSWDQGARYGYTF. The CDR3 coding sequence is TGCGCCAGCAGCTGGGACCAGGGGGCTCGCTATGGCTACACCTTC.

V gene TRBV15 combines with J gene TRBJ2-4, with 7 bases matching TRBD2. The CDR3 runs to 13 residues. J was trimmed by 8 bases and V by 0 bases; bases with no gene match: 1. Germline loops: CDR1 LNHNV, CDR2 YYDKDF (reference sequence). The CDR3 here is CATSRDGGDIQYF. CDR3 sequence (DNA): TGTGCCACCAGCAGAGATGGGGGGGACATTCAGTACTTC.

This chain joins TRBV10-2 and TRBJ1-5, with D perhaps TRBD1 (5 bases). The CDR3 is 14 amino acids. CDR1 and CDR2 from the germline V gene are WSHSY and SAAADI. V lost 0 bases and J lost 4, with 7 bases in between. The CDR3 here is CASSESNRNQPQHF. Written as DNA, the CDR3 is TGCGCCAGCAGTGAGTCGAACAGGAATCAGCCCCAGCATTTT.

The J gene is TRBJ2-7, the V gene TRBV9; perhaps TRBD1 as D (6 bases). The CDR3 has 13 residues. Germline lookup yields CDR1 SGDLS and CDR2 YYNGEE. V was trimmed by 7 bases and J by 4 bases, leaving 15 bases between them. The CDR3 DNA is TGTGCCAGCTCCGGGACACGGGGTTACGAGCAGTACTTC. Translated, it gives CASSGTRGYEQYF.

The chain joins TRBV18 to TRBJ2-7; D might be TRBD1 (6 bases). Germline CDR1 is KGHSH and CDR2 is LQKENI. CDR3 length equals 14 residues. V lost 3 bases, J lost 1 base, and 10 bases lay in between. The CDR3 DNA reads as TGTGCCAGCTCACCTTCGACAGGATCCTACGAGCAGTACTTC. Encoded protein: CASSPSTGSYEQYF.

This clone came up a few times. The V gene is TRBV19, the J gene TRBJ2-7, with TRBD1 as a possible D gene (6 bases). CDR3 length: 14 residues. Germline V gives CDR1 LNHDA, CDR2 SQIVND (reference sequence). The V gene lost 0 bases and the J gene lost 2 bases, with 8 bases spanning the gap. Here the CDR3 DNA reads TGTGCCAGTAGTATAGAACAGGGACCCTACGAGCAGTACTTC. Protein sequence: CASSIEQGPYEQYF.